The text below deals with one TCR beta chain. This sample is part of a study of cytomegalovirus exposure and HLA in healthy donors. Background on the study: Earlier, 150 million to 200 million T cells were analyzed, and some 120 million unique TCR beta sequences were found among them. When over 300 donors were genotyped, about 80% of them were found to fall in the Caucasian-associated ancestry cluster.

Primers included in the PCR were 60 Vbeta and 13 Jbeta primers. Data came from immunoSEQ multiplex PCR; TCRdb stores just in-frame clones and leaves some out. The data hold 150,000 to 200,000 clones, with approximately 73% observed a single time. Germline CDR1 SGHAT, CDR2 FQNNGV. V lost 1 base, J lost 3 bases, and 3 bases lay in between. The CDR3 is 12 amino acids. The genes are TRBV11-2 and TRBJ1-2; D not certain. Sequencing was carried out using PBMCs. This TCR derives from a man aged 30 to 39 in good health and CMV-seropositive. CDR3 nucleotide sequence: TGTGCCAGCAGCTTAGCCGACTATGGCTACACCTTC. This codes for CASSLADYGYTF.